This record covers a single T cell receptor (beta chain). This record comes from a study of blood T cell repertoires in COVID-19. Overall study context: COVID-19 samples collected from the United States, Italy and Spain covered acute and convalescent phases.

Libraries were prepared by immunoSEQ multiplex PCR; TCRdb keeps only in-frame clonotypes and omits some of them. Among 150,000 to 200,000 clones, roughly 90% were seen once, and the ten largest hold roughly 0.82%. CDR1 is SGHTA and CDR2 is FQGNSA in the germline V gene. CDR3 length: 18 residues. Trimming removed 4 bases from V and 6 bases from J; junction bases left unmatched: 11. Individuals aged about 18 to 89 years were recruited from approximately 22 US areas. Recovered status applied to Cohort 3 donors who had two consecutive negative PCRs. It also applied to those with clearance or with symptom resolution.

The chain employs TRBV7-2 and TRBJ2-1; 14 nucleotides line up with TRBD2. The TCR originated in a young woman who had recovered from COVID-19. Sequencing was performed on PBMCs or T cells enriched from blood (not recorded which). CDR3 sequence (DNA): TGTGCCAGCAGCTCAAAAACGGGACTAGCGGGAGTAGGCAATGAGCAGTTCTTC. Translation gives CASSSKTGLAGVGNEQFF.